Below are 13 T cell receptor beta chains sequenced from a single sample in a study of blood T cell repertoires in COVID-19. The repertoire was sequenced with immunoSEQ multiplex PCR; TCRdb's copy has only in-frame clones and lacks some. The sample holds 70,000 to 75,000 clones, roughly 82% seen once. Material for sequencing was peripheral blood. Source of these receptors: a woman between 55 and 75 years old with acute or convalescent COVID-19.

CDR3 loop: CSAMRKDTQYF. CDR3 nucleotides: TGCAGTGCTATGAGGAAGGATACGCAGTATTTT. This rearrangement joins TRBV20-1 to TRBJ2-3; unclear D gene. The CDR3 extends over 11 amino acids. The germline V and J ends were trimmed by 4 bases and 6 bases, with 8 bases remaining between them. The germline CDR1 and CDR2 sequences are DFQATT and SNEGSKA (reference sequence).

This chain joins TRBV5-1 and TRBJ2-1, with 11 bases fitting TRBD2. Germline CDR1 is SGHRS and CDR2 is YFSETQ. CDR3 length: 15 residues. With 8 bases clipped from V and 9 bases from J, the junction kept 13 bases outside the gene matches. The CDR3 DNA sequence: TGCGCCAGTGGACTAGCGGGTTCCTTCTTAGGTGAGCAGTTCTTC. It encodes CASGLAGSFLGEQFF. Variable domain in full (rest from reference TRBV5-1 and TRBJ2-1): KAGVTQTPRYLIKTRGQQVTLSCSPISGHRSVSWYQQTPGQGLQFLFEYFSETQRNKGNFPGRFSGRQFSNSRSEMNVSTLELGDSALYLCASGLAGSFLGEQFFGPGTRLTVL.

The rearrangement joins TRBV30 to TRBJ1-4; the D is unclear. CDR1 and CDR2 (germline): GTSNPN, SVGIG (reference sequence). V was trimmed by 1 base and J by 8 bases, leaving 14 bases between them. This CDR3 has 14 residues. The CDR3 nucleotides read TGTGCCTGGAGTGGATGGCGGGCGGGAGAAAAACTGTTTTTT. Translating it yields CAWSGWRAGEKLFF.

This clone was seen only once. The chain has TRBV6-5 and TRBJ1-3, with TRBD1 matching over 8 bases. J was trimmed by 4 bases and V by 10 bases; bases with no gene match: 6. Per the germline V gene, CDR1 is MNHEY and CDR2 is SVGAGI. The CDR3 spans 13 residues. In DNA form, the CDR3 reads TGTGCCACGCTCACAGGGGGGGGAAACACCATATATTTT. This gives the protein CATLTGGGNTIYF.

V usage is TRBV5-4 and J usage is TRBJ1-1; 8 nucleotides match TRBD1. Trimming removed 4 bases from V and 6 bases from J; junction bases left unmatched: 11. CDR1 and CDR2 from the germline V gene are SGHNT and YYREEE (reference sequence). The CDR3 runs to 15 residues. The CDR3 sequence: CASSPMDRASSEAFF. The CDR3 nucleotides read TGTGCCAGCAGCCCAATGGACAGGGCGAGCTCTGAAGCTTTCTTT.

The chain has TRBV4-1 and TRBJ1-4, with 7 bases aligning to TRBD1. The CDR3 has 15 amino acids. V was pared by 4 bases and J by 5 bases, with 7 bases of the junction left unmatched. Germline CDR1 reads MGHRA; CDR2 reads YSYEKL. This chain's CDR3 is CASSLWDSPNEKLFF. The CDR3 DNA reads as TGCGCCAGCAGCCTTTGGGACAGCCCCAATGAAAAACTGTTTTTT.

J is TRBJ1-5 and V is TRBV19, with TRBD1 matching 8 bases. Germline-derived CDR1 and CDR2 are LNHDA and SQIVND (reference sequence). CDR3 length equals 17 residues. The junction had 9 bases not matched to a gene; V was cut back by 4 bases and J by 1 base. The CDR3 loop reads CASSRGDRGLSNQPQHF. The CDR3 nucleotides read TGTGCCAGTAGTAGGGGTGACAGGGGTTTGAGCAATCAGCCCCAGCATTTT. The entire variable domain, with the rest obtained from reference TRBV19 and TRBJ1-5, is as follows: DGGITQSPKYLFRKEGQNVTLSCEQNLNHDAMYWYRQDPGQGLRLIYYSQIVNDFQKGDIAEGYSVSREKKESFPLTVTSAQKNPTAFYLCASSRGDRGLSNQPQHFGDGTRLSIL.

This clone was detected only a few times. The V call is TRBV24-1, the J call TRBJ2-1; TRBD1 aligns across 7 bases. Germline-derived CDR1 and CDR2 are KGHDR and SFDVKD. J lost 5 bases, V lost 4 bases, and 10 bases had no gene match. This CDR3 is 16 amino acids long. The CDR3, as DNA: TGTGCCACCAGTGACTTAAGGACAGGTCTCGACAATGAGCAGTTCTTC. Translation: CATSDLRTGLDNEQFF.

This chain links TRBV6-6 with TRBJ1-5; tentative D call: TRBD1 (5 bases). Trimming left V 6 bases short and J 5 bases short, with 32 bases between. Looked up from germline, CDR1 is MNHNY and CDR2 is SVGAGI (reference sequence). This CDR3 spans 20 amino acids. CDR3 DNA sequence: TGTGCCAGCAGCCCCGACAGCATCTCACGCCTAGATTTTAATGATCAGCCCCAGCATTTT. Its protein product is CASSPDSISRLDFNDQPQHF.

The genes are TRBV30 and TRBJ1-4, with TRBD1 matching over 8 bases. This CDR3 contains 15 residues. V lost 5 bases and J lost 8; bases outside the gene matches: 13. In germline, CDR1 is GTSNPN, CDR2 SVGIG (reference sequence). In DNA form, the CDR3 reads TGTGCCTGGGAGTCACAGGGGGTGGTAGGAGAAAAACTGTTTTTT. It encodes CAWESQGVVGEKLFF.

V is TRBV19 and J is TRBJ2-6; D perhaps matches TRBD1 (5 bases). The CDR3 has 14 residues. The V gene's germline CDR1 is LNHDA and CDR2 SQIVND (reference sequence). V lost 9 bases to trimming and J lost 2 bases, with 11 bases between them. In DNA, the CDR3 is TGTGCCAGCCATCAGGGAACTGGGGCCAACGTCCTGACTTTC. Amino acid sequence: CASHQGTGANVLTF.

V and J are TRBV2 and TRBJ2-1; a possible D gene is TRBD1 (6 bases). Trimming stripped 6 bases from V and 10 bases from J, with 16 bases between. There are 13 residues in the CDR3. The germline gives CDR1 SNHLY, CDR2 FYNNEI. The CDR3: CASRRTGNSEQFF. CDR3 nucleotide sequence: TGTGCCAGCAGAAGAACAGGGAACTCGGAGCAGTTCTTC.

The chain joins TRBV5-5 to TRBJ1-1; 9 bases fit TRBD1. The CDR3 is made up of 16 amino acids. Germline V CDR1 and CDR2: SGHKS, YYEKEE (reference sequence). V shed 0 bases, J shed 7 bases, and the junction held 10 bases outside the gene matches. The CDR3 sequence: CASSLGGGQGKYEAFF. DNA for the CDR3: TGTGCCAGCAGCTTGGGTGGGGGACAGGGAAAGTATGAAGCTTTCTTT.